The subject of this entry is one T cell receptor (beta chain). This clone was seen a few times. The specificity of this receptor is unknown. No much larger clone is present one base from it, and per-base qualities are unavailable. Explained via the paper, the time point label denotes: baseline before first vaccination. The vaccinee samples were drawn from two UK trials, COV001 and COV002, one of which was a single-blind randomized controlled phase 2/3 trial testing AZD1222 (ChAdOx1 nCoV-19) in healthy adults. For TCRbeta chain sequencing, PBMC samples were collected from trial participants at day 0 and at day 28 after the second dose. V is cut by 4 bases and J by 1 base, and the space between the germline ends is 10 bases. The CDR3 holds 14 amino acids from the cysteine to the phenylalanine. Of the read, only the CDR3 DNA is kept; its 42 bases are in frame from base 1. CDR1 and CDR2 were assigned from the germline V gene (reference sequence) as LNHDA and SQIVND.

This sample was included in a study of T cell responses to AZD1222 COVID-19 vaccine (TCRdb year 2021). General notes on the study: AZD1222 recipients given second doses at about 4 weeks or at about 12 weeks were pooled, since spike-specific TCR depth and breadth were not found to differ between the two schedules. TCR sequencing covered more than 230 trial participants: 207 given two doses of AZD1222 and about 26 given two doses of MenACWY control vaccine. Enrollment into the trials was organized by age into subgroups of 18-55, 56-69 and 70-plus years, and those subgroups contained roughly 150, 30 and 60 TCR-sequenced participants, respectively. Summary of the overall study and its limitations: Nearly half of unique spike-specific TCRs reportedly recognized epitopes outside regions mutated in the B.1.351 and B.1.1.7 variants. Most participants were white British and females outnumbered males, and the authors suggested that clonal diversity may have been underestimated. The 56-69-year group was small, and its depth increase did not reach significance, likely because of low power. After two AZD1222 doses, both the breadth and the depth of spike-specific TCRs were significantly higher than at day 0 and than in MenACWY recipients. Because no samples from the day 14 peak response were available, repertoires could be characterized only after the peak T cell response. CD4 TCRs associated with the vaccine covered the entire spike protein, and the dominant responses were in regions 160-218 and 743-854. Conclusions about previously exposed vaccinees are limited because only five or six AZD1222 recipients were SARS-CoV-2 seropositive at baseline.

The CDR3 regions of human TCRbeta chains were subjected to immunosequencing. The authors' pipeline ran thus. Repertoire TCRs were checked for matches against a reference library of SARS-CoV-2-specific TCRs that had been generated using the MIRA antigen-specificity platform. Breadth was defined as the fraction of unique TCRs that were SARS-CoV-2-associated. Depth was defined as the fraction of total T cells that were SARS-CoV-2-associated. Using the MIRA data, each spike-specific TCR was mapped to the spike region that the TCR reacts to and placed in a CD4 or CD8 class. Log10-transformed breadth and depth values were compared by one-way ANOVA with Sidak's multiple comparisons tests. TCRdb's version of the immuneACCESS table is confined to in-frame rearrangements and falls short of the full clone set. An unresolved V gene accounts for under half of the shortfall where checked; the remainder is of unknown origin. That table furnishes V, J and clone size, whereas the DNA furnished D and trimming. Counted in this sample were 180,000 or so clones; around 94% of them appeared once. The ten biggest clones cover 0.64% of the sample.

Rearrangement joined TRBV19 to TRBJ1-1, with no reliable assignment of the D segment. This TCR derives from an adult in good health. Sequencing was performed on peripheral blood, taken on day 0 of AZD1222 vaccination. CDR3 region: CASSSWSWNTEAFF. The DNA is TGTGCCAGTAGTAGTTGGTCATGGAACACTGAAGCTTTCTTT. When the CDR3 is completed using the reference TRBV19 and TRBJ1-1 genes on either side, the full variable domain is DGGITQSPKYLFRKEGQNVTLSCEQNLNHDAMYWYRQDPGQGLRLIYYSQIVNDFQKGDIAEGYSVSREKKESFPLTVTSAQKNPTAFYLCASSSWSWNTEAFFGQGTRLTVV.